This entry lists 27 T cell receptor beta chains sequenced from one sample in a study of blood T cell repertoires in COVID-19. TCRdb's copy holds only in-frame clones and misses some; the assay was immunoSEQ multiplex PCR. The data contain approximately 240,000 clones, approximately 84% of them seen just once; the ten biggest clones take up about 2.9%. The sequenced material came from peripheral blood. These receptors were obtained from a woman between 25 and 40 years old who had recovered from COVID-19.

The J gene is TRBJ2-7, the V gene TRBV6-5, with a tentative D call TRBD2 (6 bases). The CDR3 contains 15 residues. V was trimmed by 5 bases and J by 6 bases, leaving 20 bases between them. Per the germline V gene, CDR1 is MNHEY and CDR2 is SVGAGI. The CDR3 sequence is CASSRSGGDGSEQYF. CDR3 nucleotides: TGTGCCAGCAGTCGGTCGGGCGGGGACGGTTCCGAGCAGTACTTC.

A few counts support this clone. The rearrangement uses TRBV28 and TRBJ1-4, with D possibly being TRBD1 (5 bases). Trimming took off 5 bases at V and 7 bases at J, with 17 bases between the two ends. The CDR3 is 15 amino acids. The germline gives CDR1 MDHEN, CDR2 SYDVKM. CDR3 loop: CASSARGSRAEKLFF. CDR3 bases: TGTGCCAGCAGTGCCCGGGGGTCTAGGGCTGAAAAACTGTTTTTT.

This clone was recorded once. The chain is built from TRBV28 and TRBJ2-1; 7 bases fit TRBD1. In germline, CDR1 is MDHEN, CDR2 SYDVKM. The CDR3 length is 15 residues. Germline trimming cut 4 bases from V and 8 bases from J; bases unmatched to any gene: 11. CDR3 in amino acids: CASSSPGTARDEQFF. The CDR3 region has the DNA TGTGCCAGCAGTTCCCCTGGGACAGCCAGGGATGAGCAGTTCTTC.

Notes on this clone: Different DNA sequences within this sample yield the same CDR3. The V call is TRBV20-1, the J call TRBJ1-1, with D possibly TRBD1 on 5 matching bases. Germline lookup yields CDR1 DFQATT and CDR2 SNEGSKA (reference sequence). The CDR3 runs to 11 residues. The CDR3 coding sequence is TGCAGCGCGGGGCAGAACACTGAAGCTTTCTTT. It is translated as CSAGQNTEAFF.

The chain has TRBV6-1 and TRBJ1-6, with TRBD1 matching over 7 bases. V shed 1 base and J 4 bases; nucleotides not matched to a gene: 7. There are 17 residues in the CDR3. Germline lookup yields CDR1 MNHNS and CDR2 SASEGT. CDR3 amino acids: CASSEGAPGQYNSPLHF. The CDR3 DNA is TGTGCCAGCAGTGAAGGGGCACCGGGACAGTATAATTCACCCCTCCACTTT.

This chain links TRBV29-1 with TRBJ2-1; D remains ambiguous. This CDR3 has 16 residues. V was pared by 0 bases and J by 1 base, with 13 bases between. CDR1 and CDR2 from the germline V gene are SQVTM and ANQGSEA. CDR3 amino acids: CSVEDLTPQSYNEQFF. The CDR3 DNA is TGCAGCGTTGAAGATCTTACACCCCAATCCTACAATGAGCAGTTCTTC.

V gene TRBV29-1 combines with J gene TRBJ1-5, with 9 nucleotides matching TRBD1. The CDR3 runs 13 residues. With V trimmed by 6 bases and J by 5 bases, 5 bases remained unmatched. CDR1 and CDR2 from the germline V gene are SQVTM and ANQGSEA. CDR3 region: CSVGTGQDQPQHF. Written as DNA, the CDR3 is TGCAGCGTCGGGACAGGGCAGGATCAGCCCCAGCATTTT.

The chain uses TRBV5-1 and TRBJ2-2; 11 bases agree with TRBD1. CDR1 is SGHRS and CDR2 is YFSETQ in the germline V gene. CDR3 length equals 16 residues. Trimming cost V 7 bases and J 4 bases; bases outside gene matches: 9. The CDR3: CASLQPGQGGTGELFF. For the CDR3, the DNA is TGCGCCAGCTTACAACCGGGACAGGGGGGCACCGGGGAGCTGTTTTTT.

As to this clone: The germline gene is not matched at one end of the junction; a read error may be the cause. V usage is TRBV19 and J usage is TRBJ2-1; TRBD1 matches at 9 bases. CDR1 LNHDA and CDR2 SQIVND come from the germline V gene (reference sequence). The CDR3 is made up of 15 amino acids. CDR3 loop: CASGGQGSRYNGQFF. CDR3 bases: TGTGCCAGTGGGGGACAGGGCAGTCGGTACAATGGGCAGTTCTTC.

The chain has TRBV28 and TRBJ2-2, with TRBD1 identical over 8 bases. Per germline, CDR1 MDHEN and CDR2 SYDVKM. CDR3 length: 15 residues. With 5 bases clipped from V and 5 bases from J, the junction kept 7 bases outside the gene matches. CDR3 amino acids: CASSTQGARTGELFF. The CDR3 nucleotides are TGTGCCAGCAGTACGCAGGGGGCGCGGACCGGGGAGCTGTTTTTT.

The chain carries TRBV9 and TRBJ2-5; perhaps TRBD1 as D (6 bases). Germline V CDR1 and CDR2: SGDLS, YYNGEE. The CDR3 sequence is 16 residues long. Trimming took off 3 bases at V and 1 base at J, with 16 bases between the two ends. The CDR3 spells CASSAGAYDFQETQYF. For the CDR3, the DNA is TGTGCCAGCAGCGCAGGGGCCTACGATTTCCAAGAGACCCAGTACTTC.

V is TRBV7-9 and J is TRBJ1-4, with 7 bases aligning to TRBD1. The V gene's germline CDR1 is SEHNR and CDR2 FQNEAQ (reference sequence). The CDR3 extends over 15 amino acids. With V trimmed by 1 base and J by 3 bases, 2 bases remained unmatched. CDR3 loop: CASSLDRGSNEKLFF. CDR3 bases: TGTGCCAGCAGCTTAGACAGGGGATCTAATGAAAAACTGTTTTTT. Supplemented by reference TRBV7-9 and TRBJ1-4, the full variable domain reads DTGVSQNPRHKITKRGQNVTFRCDPISEHNRLYWYRQTLGQGPEFLTYFQNEAQLEKSRLLSDRFSAERPKGSFSTLEIQRTEQGDSAMYLCASSLDRGSNEKLFFGSGTQLSVL.

The V gene is TRBV4-1, the J gene TRBJ2-5, with 11 positions matching TRBD2. With 4 bases clipped from V and 2 bases from J, the junction kept 6 bases outside the gene matches. The V gene's germline CDR1 is MGHRA and CDR2 YSYEKL. This CDR3 is built from 16 residues. CDR3 sequence (DNA): TGCGCCAGCAGCCCCAGACTAGCGGGACCTCAAGAGACCCAGTACTTC. This gives the protein CASSPRLAGPQETQYF.

CDR3 coding DNA: TGTGCCAGCTCACGGTTACGGGACAGCCCCTACGAGCAGTACTTC. Its translation: CASSRLRDSPYEQYF. The V call is TRBV18, the J call TRBJ2-7, with TRBD1 matching over 7 bases. CDR3 length equals 15 residues. The J segment lost 2 bases and the V segment lost 4 bases, leaving 8 bases of the junction unmatched. Germline CDR1 and CDR2: KGHSH and LQKENI.

The V call is TRBV10-3, the J call TRBJ2-1; 7 positions agree with TRBD2. Germline CDR1 is ENHRY and CDR2 is SYGVKD. V dropped 4 bases and J dropped 4; count of bases not matched to a gene: 7. The CDR3 length is 15 residues. Here the CDR3 reads CAISGGGDRYNEQFF. CDR3 sequence (DNA): TGTGCCATCAGTGGGGGGGGAGACAGATACAATGAGCAGTTCTTC.

This clone has just a few counts. The V and J genes are TRBV18 and TRBJ2-2; 8 positions agree with TRBD2. The trim removed 3 bases at V and 6 bases at J, leaving 6 bases unmatched. This CDR3 comprises 15 residues. The germline V gene encodes CDR1 KGHSH and CDR2 LQKENI. CDR3: CASSPPGLGSGELFF. CDR3 in DNA: TGTGCCAGCTCACCGCCGGGACTAGGTTCCGGGGAGCTGTTTTTT.

The chain employs TRBV28 and TRBJ2-7; 7 bases line up with TRBD2. The germline CDR1 and CDR2 sequences are MDHEN and SYDVKM. Trimming removed 5 bases from V and 5 bases from J; junction bases left unmatched: 12. The length of the CDR3 is 15 residues. The CDR3 region has the DNA TGTGCCAGCAGTCCCCTCCCCGCGGGAGACGACGAGCAGTACTTC. Translated: CASSPLPAGDDEQYF.

The rearrangement joins TRBV5-4 to TRBJ1-4; TRBD1 might be the D (5 bases). There are 14 residues in the CDR3. Germline values: CDR1 SGHNT, CDR2 YYREEE (reference sequence). V gave up 4 bases and J gave up 3 bases, with 10 bases separating them. The CDR3 nucleotides read TGTGCCAGCAGCCCAGGGAATTCTAATGAAAAACTGTTTTTT. Residues: CASSPGNSNEKLFF.

The chain joins TRBV24-1 to TRBJ1-2, with no clear D. Per germline, CDR1 KGHDR and CDR2 SFDVKD. Trimming shortened V by 4 bases and J by 1 base, and 18 bases separated the two germline ends. The CDR3 has 17 amino acids. CDR3 DNA: TGTGCCACCAGTGACCCGACACCGGGAGAGGGTAACTATGGCTACACCTTC. Its translation: CATSDPTPGEGNYGYTF.

The count of this clone is one. The V and J genes are TRBV9 and TRBJ1-1, with D possibly TRBD1 on 6 matching bases. CDR3 length: 15 amino acids. Trimming stripped 4 bases from V and 1 base from J, with 14 bases between. The germline CDR1 and CDR2 sequences are SGDLS and YYNGEE. Here the CDR3 DNA reads TGTGCCAGCAGCCCGACCGTGACAGGGAACACTGAAGCTTTCTTT. Translated, it gives CASSPTVTGNTEAFF.

The chain couples TRBV6-4 to TRBJ2-7, with D possibly matching TRBD1 (6 bases). V lost 2 bases, J lost 4 bases, and 12 bases lay in between. The CDR3 consists of 14 residues. The V gene's germline CDR1 is MRHNA and CDR2 SNTAGT. DNA of the CDR3: TGTGCCAGCAGTGACCGCCGGACAGCATACGAGCAGTACTTC. It codes for CASSDRRTAYEQYF.

The rearrangement joins TRBV5-1 to TRBJ2-3; 7 nucleotides match TRBD2. The V and J ends lost 0 bases and 4 bases, in that order; junction bases with no gene match: 5. Looked up from germline, CDR1 is SGHRS and CDR2 is YFSETQ. This CDR3 is 15 amino acids long. The CDR3 region has the DNA TGCGCCAGCAGCTTGGGGGCGGGAGCCGCAGATACGCAGTATTTT. Translated, it gives CASSLGAGAADTQYF.

The CDR3 spells CASSQDWGQGPPEQYF. As DNA, the CDR3 is TGCGCCAGCAGCCAAGATTGGGGACAGGGCCCTCCCGAGCAGTACTTC. The rearrangement links TRBV4-1 to TRBJ2-7; 9 bases are a match to TRBD1. Germline V gene lookup returns CDR1 MGHRA and CDR2 YSYEKL. The V segment lost 0 bases and the J segment 6 bases; nucleotides outside the gene matches: 9. The CDR3 sequence is 16 residues long.

The chain links TRBV24-1 to TRBJ1-5; D possibly corresponds to TRBD1 (5 bases). V lost 2 bases to trimming and J lost 6 bases, with 31 bases between them. Germline V lookup: CDR1 KGHDR, CDR2 SFDVKD. The length of the CDR3 is 21 residues. CDR3 sequence reads: CATSDSYTTVLRVIRFQPQHF. DNA of the CDR3: TGTGCCACCAGTGATTCCTACACGACAGTCCTAAGGGTTATAAGGTTTCAGCCCCAGCATTTT.

V and J are TRBV3-1 (or the pseudogene TRBV3-2) and TRBJ2-5; 12 nucleotides match TRBD2. V lost 5 bases and J lost 5; bases outside the gene matches: 6. The CDR3 is made up of 15 amino acids. Germline V gives CDR1 LGHDT, CDR2 YNNKEL (reference sequence). The CDR3 bases are TGTGCCAGCAGCGTACTAGCGGGAGGTCCGGAGACCCAGTACTTC. Translating it yields CASSVLAGGPETQYF.

The V gene is TRBV28, the J gene TRBJ1-1; no definite D call. V was pared by 3 bases and J by 6 bases, with 17 bases between. CDR1 and CDR2 (germline): MDHEN, SYDVKM. The CDR3 runs to 15 residues. The CDR3 spells CASSFLLGPSAEAFF. The CDR3 DNA is TGTGCCAGCAGTTTCCTTCTGGGCCCGTCTGCTGAAGCTTTCTTT. The entire variable domain, with the rest obtained from reference TRBV28 and TRBJ1-1, is as follows: DVKVTQSSRYLVKRTGEKVFLECVQDMDHENMFWYRQDPGLGLRLIYFSYDVKMKEKGDIPEGYSVSREKKERFSLILESASTNQTSMYLCASSFLLGPSAEAFFGQGTRLTVV.

This chain joins TRBV5-5 and TRBJ1-6; tentatively, D is TRBD1 (6 bases). This CDR3 has 14 residues. Trimming took 0 bases from V and 10 from J, leaving 11 bases between them. Looked up from germline, CDR1 is SGHKS and CDR2 is YYEKEE (reference sequence). CDR3: CASSLAGQTSPLHF. The CDR3 nucleotides are TGTGCCAGCAGCTTGGCCGGACAGACGTCACCCCTCCACTTT. Complete variable domain (other parts from reference TRBV5-5 and TRBJ1-6): DAGVTQSPTHLIKTRGQQVTLRCSPISGHKSVSWYQQVLGQGPQFIFQYYEKEERGRGNFPDRFSARQFPNYSSELNVNALLLGDSALYLCASSLAGQTSPLHFGNGTRLTVT.